This T cell receptor (beta chain) stems from a study of blood T cell repertoires in COVID-19. Study summary: From T cells, B-cell-depleted T cells, or PBMCs came the material, which was cDNA or gDNA.

To note about this clone: Other DNA sequences in the sample encode the same CDR3.

The repertoire was sequenced with immunoSEQ multiplex PCR; TCRdb's copy has only in-frame clones and lacks some. The data show approximately 500,000 clones, with 88% seen just once and about 2% held by the top ten. Participants came from some 26 US areas, aged roughly 18 to 95 years. Self-reported history from a screening survey and questionnaire set each donor's cohort. Recovered participants had two consecutive negative NP/OP PCR tests, healthcare professional clearance, or symptom resolution. V lost 2 bases and J lost 4, with 8 bases in between. CDR1 and CDR2 from the germline V gene are ENHRY and SYGVKD. CDR3 size: 13 residues.

The sequence was obtained from a woman in her forties who had recovered from COVID-19. Sequenced: PBMCs or T cells enriched from blood (not recorded which). V usage is TRBV10-3 and J usage is TRBJ1-2; D call uncertain. CDR3 in amino acids: CAISEEGSYGYTF. The CDR3 DNA is TGTGCCATCAGTGAGGAGGGATCCTATGGCTACACCTTC.